This T cell receptor (beta chain) was profiled in a study of blood T cell repertoires in COVID-19. Study-level information: PBMCs, B-cell-depleted T cells, or T cells provided the cDNA or gDNA that made up the material.

V shed 6 bases, J shed 3 bases, and the junction held 6 bases outside the gene matches. The CDR3 extends over 15 amino acids. Germline V lookup: CDR1 MDHEN, CDR2 SYDVKM. Generated by immunoSEQ multiplex PCR, the TCRdb table keeps only in-frame clones and is missing some. The table lists around 180,000 clones, approximately 90% of them singletons. The sequence was obtained from a human donor in a cohort sampled during active COVID-19. What was sequenced was peripheral blood. J is TRBJ2-7 and V is TRBV28, with 12 bases identical to TRBD2. CDR3 nucleotides: TGTGCCAGCAGACTACTAGCGGGGGGAGTCTACGAGCAGTACTTC. Protein sequence: CASRLLAGGVYEQYF.